These T cell receptor beta chains were read from a single sample in a study of shared T cell receptors in the human thymus. Sequencing used immunoSEQ multiplex PCR; TCRdb keeps in-frame clones, though not all of them. The table lists about 540,000 clones, approximately 78% of them singletons. The sample was also linked to a second study, of human thymus T cells.

The sample taken for sequencing was thymocytes. These TCRs come from a boy younger than two with a congenital heart defect. The CDR3 runs from the conserved cysteine through the conserved F or W. D genes are given only for firm matches. Expanded clones are given a class, and other clones once, few, many or no size at all.

CDR3nt: TGTGCCAGCAGTCCAGACGCGGGGAATGAGCAGTTCTTC
CDR3aa: CASSPDAGNEQFF
abundance: .
d_gene: .
v_gene: TRBV27
j_gene: TRBJ2-1

CDR3nt: TGTGCCAGCGTGTCTCGGGAGGGCCCCTTTCGGGAGCAGTACTTC
CDR3aa: CASVSREGPFREQYF
abundance: once
d_gene: TRBD2
v_gene: TRBV6-5
j_gene: TRBJ2-7

CDR3nt: TGTGCCAGTCTCCGCGCGGGAGGCACAGATACGCAGTATTTT
CDR3aa: CASLRAGGTDTQYF
abundance: .
d_gene: TRBD2
v_gene: TRBV28
j_gene: TRBJ2-3

CDR3nt: TGTGCCAGCAGTCCGTTCGAGCAGTACTTC
CDR3aa: CASSPFEQYF
abundance: .
d_gene: .
v_gene: TRBV7-9
j_gene: TRBJ2-7

CDR3nt: TGTGCCAGCAGCGCCGGTTTCAATCAGCCCCAGCATTTT
CDR3aa: CASSAGFNQPQHF
abundance: .
d_gene: .
v_gene: TRBV9
j_gene: TRBJ1-5

CDR3nt: TGTGCCAGCAGTGTCCGGGGGGCCGGCGAGCAGTACTTC
CDR3aa: CASSVRGAGEQYF
abundance: .
d_gene: .
v_gene: TRBV28
j_gene: TRBJ2-7

CDR3nt: TGTGCCAGCAGTCTTCCGTCCACGGGGGACTCTGGAAACACCATATATTTT
CDR3aa: CASSLPSTGDSGNTIYF
abundance: .
d_gene: .
v_gene: TRBV4-2
j_gene: TRBJ1-3

CDR3nt: TGTGCCAGCAGCTTATCGGACACAGGGCTGCACTCTGGGGCCAACGTCCTGACTTTC
CDR3aa: CASSLSDTGLHSGANVLTF
abundance: .
d_gene: .
v_gene: TRBV7-2
j_gene: TRBJ2-6

CDR3nt: TGTGCCAGCAGCCCCGTTGCCGGGCCACCGGGGGATGGCTACACCTTC
CDR3aa: CASSPVAGPPGDGYTF
abundance: .
d_gene: .
v_gene: TRBV11-2
j_gene: TRBJ1-2

CDR3nt: TGCGCCAGCAGCAACCCGGAGGTGCGGGGAGTCGGAGGAGAGACCCAGTACTTC
CDR3aa: CASSNPEVRGVGGETQYF
abundance: .
d_gene: .
v_gene: TRBV5-1
j_gene: TRBJ2-5

CDR3nt: TGCGCCAGCAGTGCCCGGGAGACCCAGTACTTC
CDR3aa: CASSARETQYF
abundance: .
d_gene: .
v_gene: TRBV10-2
j_gene: TRBJ2-5

CDR3nt: TGTGCCAGCAGTGAGGGACCCTACACCCGGGACAGGGGGGAATGGCGACGGGGCAATGAGCAGTTCTTC
CDR3aa: CASSEGPYTRDRGEWRRGNEQFF
abundance: few
d_gene: TRBD1
v_gene: TRBV2
j_gene: TRBJ2-1

CDR3nt: TGTGCCAGCAGCTCCGGACGGGGACTAGCGGGATCCTACGAGCAGTACTTC
CDR3aa: CASSSGRGLAGSYEQYF
abundance: .
d_gene: TRBD2
v_gene: TRBV7-6
j_gene: TRBJ2-7

CDR3nt: TGTGCCATCAGTGGACTAGTGGACAATGAGCAGTTCTTC
CDR3aa: CAISGLVDNEQFF
abundance: few
d_gene: .
v_gene: TRBV10-3
j_gene: TRBJ2-1

CDR3nt: TGTGCCAGCGCTCCAAGGGGACTAGCGAGAGTCTCCTACGAGCAGTACTTC
CDR3aa: CASAPRGLARVSYEQYF
abundance: once
d_gene: TRBD2
v_gene: TRBV28
j_gene: TRBJ2-7

CDR3nt: TGTGCCAGCTCAGGTTCACACTCTGGAAACACCATATATTTT
CDR3aa: CASSGSHSGNTIYF
abundance: .
d_gene: .
v_gene: TRBV18
j_gene: TRBJ1-3

CDR3nt: TGTGCCAGCAGCTATGGACTAGCGGGATCCGACGAGCAGTACTTC
CDR3aa: CASSYGLAGSDEQYF
abundance: .
d_gene: TRBD2
v_gene: TRBV9
j_gene: TRBJ2-7

CDR3nt: TGTGCCAGCAGTTACTGGGACAGGACGGGCAGTGGCTACACCTTC
CDR3aa: CASSYWDRTGSGYTF
abundance: .
d_gene: TRBD1
v_gene: TRBV6-6
j_gene: TRBJ1-2

CDR3nt: TGCGCCAGCAGCTTGGCGGGACAGACCCACTACGAGCAGTACTTC
CDR3aa: CASSLAGQTHYEQYF
abundance: .
d_gene: TRBD1
v_gene: TRBV5-1
j_gene: TRBJ2-7

CDR3nt: TGTGCCAGCAGCTTGAGGGACAGGGGGCCGGGGAGCAATCAGCCCCAGCATTTT
CDR3aa: CASSLRDRGPGSNQPQHF
abundance: .
d_gene: TRBD1
v_gene: TRBV5-6
j_gene: TRBJ1-5

CDR3nt: TGTGCCAGCAGCCACGCTGTACCGACTAGCGGGGCCCCTCGGGAGCAGTACTTC
CDR3aa: CASSHAVPTSGAPREQYF
abundance: .
d_gene: TRBD2
v_gene: TRBV14
j_gene: TRBJ2-7

CDR3nt: TGTGCCAGCAGCTTAGGCAGGGGGAAAGGAAACACCATATATTTT
CDR3aa: CASSLGRGKGNTIYF
abundance: .
d_gene: TRBD1
v_gene: TRBV13
j_gene: TRBJ1-3

CDR3nt: TGTGCCAGCAGCCCCCCATGGGCTAACTCCTACGAGCAGTACTTC
CDR3aa: CASSPPWANSYEQYF
abundance: .
d_gene: .
v_gene: TRBV11-2
j_gene: TRBJ2-7

CDR3nt: TGCGCCAGCAGCCAAGATTGGGGAGGCACCGGGGGACAGGGGGAGAACTATGGCTACACCTTC
CDR3aa: CASSQDWGGTGGQGENYGYTF
abundance: .
d_gene: TRBD1
v_gene: TRBV4-1
j_gene: TRBJ1-2

CDR3nt: TGTGCCATCAGGCGGGCCCGGAACACTGAAGCTTTCTTT
CDR3aa: CAIRRARNTEAFF
abundance: .
d_gene: .
v_gene: TRBV10-3
j_gene: TRBJ1-1

CDR3nt: TGTGCCAGCAGTTCACAATCTAGCGGGGGCGGCGAGCAGTACTTC
CDR3aa: CASSSQSSGGGEQYF
abundance: few
d_gene: TRBD2
v_gene: TRBV27
j_gene: TRBJ2-7

CDR3nt: TGTGCTAGTGGTTTGGTCCGGACAGTCCTCTCCTACGAGCAGTACTTC
CDR3aa: CASGLVRTVLSYEQYF
abundance: .
d_gene: .
v_gene: TRBV12-5
j_gene: TRBJ2-7

CDR3nt: TGTGCCAGCAGCCAAGTAGGGTCGGACAGGGCCTACGAGCAGTACTTC
CDR3aa: CASSQVGSDRAYEQYF
abundance: .
d_gene: TRBD1
v_gene: TRBV4-2
j_gene: TRBJ2-7

CDR3nt: TGTGCCACCAGCAGAGATACACGGGACAGGATTAGCAATCAGCCCCAGCATTTT
CDR3aa: CATSRDTRDRISNQPQHF
abundance: .
d_gene: TRBD1
v_gene: TRBV15
j_gene: TRBJ1-5

CDR3nt: TGCGCCAGCAGCCAGAGAACAGGGGTTCAGCCCCAGCATTTT
CDR3aa: CASSQRTGVQPQHF
abundance: .
d_gene: TRBD1
v_gene: TRBV4-1
j_gene: TRBJ1-5

CDR3nt: TGTGCCAGCAGGGGGAACAGGGAGGGTAATGAAAAACTGTTTTTT
CDR3aa: CASRGNREGNEKLFF
abundance: .
d_gene: .
v_gene: TRBV6-5
j_gene: TRBJ1-4

CDR3nt: TGTGCCAGCAGCTTATTAAAAGCGGGAATATGGGAACAAGAGACCCAGTACTTC
CDR3aa: CASSLLKAGIWEQETQYF
abundance: .
d_gene: TRBD2
v_gene: TRBV5-4
j_gene: TRBJ2-5

CDR3nt: TGCGCCAGCAACCGGAGCCCCTTACTAGTTTCCCACGAGCAGTACTTC
CDR3aa: CASNRSPLLVSHEQYF
abundance: .
d_gene: .
v_gene: TRBV4-3
j_gene: TRBJ2-7

CDR3nt: TGTGCCAGCAGCCGCGACAACCCGGGGTCCTACGAGCAGTACTTC
CDR3aa: CASSRDNPGSYEQYF
abundance: .
d_gene: .
v_gene: TRBV11-2
j_gene: TRBJ2-7

CDR3nt: TGTGCCAGCAGTTACTCGGGACTAGTTCTGTACGAGCAGTACTTC
CDR3aa: CASSYSGLVLYEQYF
abundance: once
d_gene: TRBD2
v_gene: TRBV6-5
j_gene: TRBJ2-7

CDR3nt: TGTGCCTGGAACCCGCCGTCCGAGCGGGATGGCGAGCAGTACTTC
CDR3aa: CAWNPPSERDGEQYF
abundance: .
d_gene: TRBD2
v_gene: TRBV30
j_gene: TRBJ2-7

CDR3nt: TGTGCCTGGAACAATCCCCTGAAGGACAGGGGTTCGGGGACTAGCTGGGGGGAGCTGTTTTTT
CDR3aa: CAWNNPLKDRGSGTSWGELFF
abundance: .
d_gene: .
v_gene: TRBV30
j_gene: TRBJ2-2

CDR3nt: TGCGCCAGCAGTCGTGGGACAGCTAGCACAGATACGCAGTATTTT
CDR3aa: CASSRGTASTDTQYF
abundance: .
d_gene: TRBD1
v_gene: TRBV4-3
j_gene: TRBJ2-3

CDR3nt: TGTGCCTGGAGTGTACTAGCGGGAGGTTATCCCAGGGAGACCCAGTACTTC
CDR3aa: CAWSVLAGGYPRETQYF
abundance: .
d_gene: TRBD2
v_gene: TRBV30
j_gene: TRBJ2-5

CDR3nt: TGTGCCAGCAGTACGGGACTAGCGGGAGGGAGTCGGTACTTC
CDR3aa: CASSTGLAGGSRYF
abundance: .
d_gene: TRBD2
v_gene: TRBV27
j_gene: TRBJ2-7

CDR3nt: TGTGCCAGCAGCTTGTGGGAAGCGGGACCCAACTCCTACGAGCAGTACTTC
CDR3aa: CASSLWEAGPNSYEQYF
abundance: few
d_gene: TRBD2
v_gene: TRBV5-4
j_gene: TRBJ2-7

CDR3nt: TGTGCCAGCAGTTTTTATCACAGGGGCCACGAGCAGTACTTC
CDR3aa: CASSFYHRGHEQYF
abundance: .
d_gene: TRBD1
v_gene: TRBV28
j_gene: TRBJ2-7

CDR3nt: TGCGCCAGCAGCTTGGAGGGCAGGGTGGATGAGCAGTTCTTC
CDR3aa: CASSLEGRVDEQFF
abundance: .
d_gene: .
v_gene: TRBV5-1
j_gene: TRBJ2-1

CDR3nt: TGTGCCAGCAGCTTAGCGCCTAGCGGGAGCACCTACAATGAGCAGTTCTTC
CDR3aa: CASSLAPSGSTYNEQFF
abundance: .
d_gene: TRBD2
v_gene: TRBV7-2
j_gene: TRBJ2-1

CDR3nt: TGTGCCAGCAGCTTAGAAAGTGGATCGGGACAGGGGGCCTGGCAGCCCCAGCATTTT
CDR3aa: CASSLESGSGQGAWQPQHF
abundance: .
d_gene: TRBD1
v_gene: TRBV7-2
j_gene: TRBJ1-5

CDR3nt: TGTGCCAGCAGCTTGTTGAGAGGGAGCGGGTTTCACGAGCAGTACTTC
CDR3aa: CASSLLRGSGFHEQYF
abundance: .
d_gene: .
v_gene: TRBV5-6
j_gene: TRBJ2-7

CDR3nt: TGTGCCAGCAGCGTAGAGTCGGGGAGCAATGAGCAGTTCTTC
CDR3aa: CASSVESGSNEQFF
abundance: .
d_gene: .
v_gene: TRBV9
j_gene: TRBJ2-1

CDR3nt: TGTGCCAGCAGCCCACGGTCTGTTAACGAGCAGTACTTC
CDR3aa: CASSPRSVNEQYF
abundance: .
d_gene: .
v_gene: TRBV9
j_gene: TRBJ2-7

CDR3nt: TGTGCCAGCAGCGATCGGGACAGAGGGAACACTGAAGCTTTCTTT
CDR3aa: CASSDRDRGNTEAFF
abundance: .
d_gene: TRBD1
v_gene: TRBV14
j_gene: TRBJ1-1

CDR3nt: TGTGCCAGCAGAGGTGGGGCCTTAAAACCTAACTATGGCTACACCTTC
CDR3aa: CASRGGALKPNYGYTF
abundance: .
d_gene: .
v_gene: TRBV11-2
j_gene: TRBJ1-2

CDR3nt: TGTGCCAGCAGTTTAGGGGGGGGAGGTAATCAGCCCCAGCATTTT
CDR3aa: CASSLGGGGNQPQHF
abundance: few
d_gene: .
v_gene: TRBV28
j_gene: TRBJ1-5

CDR3nt: TGTGCCAGCAGCTTACGGGACAGGGTGGCAGGGGGTGTGGACGAGCAGTACTTC
CDR3aa: CASSLRDRVAGGVDEQYF
abundance: .
d_gene: TRBD1
v_gene: TRBV11-2
j_gene: TRBJ2-7

CDR3nt: TGTGCCAGCAGCGGGAGCTCCTACGAGCAGTACTTC
CDR3aa: CASSGSSYEQYF
abundance: .
d_gene: .
v_gene: TRBV7-9
j_gene: TRBJ2-7

CDR3nt: TGTGCCAGCAGCTTGGCCGGCAGGGCCAACACTGAAGCTTTCTTT
CDR3aa: CASSLAGRANTEAFF
abundance: .
d_gene: .
v_gene: TRBV5-4
j_gene: TRBJ1-1

CDR3nt: TGTGCCAGCAGTTTATGCGCGTCCCCCCGTATGTTCTTC
CDR3aa: CASSLCASPRMFF
abundance: .
d_gene: .
v_gene: TRBV28
j_gene: TRBJ2-1

CDR3nt: TGTGCCAGCAGCGGATCCTTCCAGGGGGCGAGGGGCAATCAGCCCCAGCATTTT
CDR3aa: CASSGSFQGARGNQPQHF
abundance: .
d_gene: TRBD1
v_gene: TRBV9
j_gene: TRBJ1-5